Sequencing of this T cell receptor beta chain was carried out in a study of blood T cell repertoires in COVID-19. Background on the study: Samples of COVID-19 (acute and convalescent) were obtained from the United States, Italy and Spain. T cells, B-cell-depleted T cells, or PBMCs supplied cDNA or gDNA.

Seattle researchers signed up patients amid active infection and tracked them longitudinally. As originally analysed: Estimates of nucleated cell counts were drawn from the amplification of reference gene primers. This table comes from immunoSEQ multiplex PCR, and its TCRdb copy is limited to in-frame clones, with some not included. V, J and clone size are taken as reported in that table, and D and trimming were inferred from the DNA itself. The data hold about 140,000 clones, with around 84% observed a single time. In its sample, this clone ranks as medium-sized. The source is a man younger than 45 with COVID-19, enrolled during active disease. The sequencing sample was made of peripheral blood.

Here the CDR3 DNA reads TGTGCCAGCAGAATCCAAGGCTACACCTTC. Translating it yields CASRIQGYTF. The chain uses TRBV2 and TRBJ1-2; no firm D call. The length of the CDR3 is 10 residues. Trimming took 6 bases from V and 8 from J, leaving 7 bases between them. The V gene's germline CDR1 is SNHLY and CDR2 FYNNEI.